Sequencing of this TCR beta chain was carried out in a study of CD8 T cells in ankylosing spondylitis. This clonotype appeared many times. The antigen is not known. Study-level results: Matched ankylosing spondylitis synovial fluid reportedly showed significant enrichment of disease-linked clones. As for the disease-linked clones, they showed a CD8+ phenotype and occurred at relatively low frequencies in peripheral blood.

The CDR3 contains 14 residues. Germline V lookup: CDR1 MNHEY, CDR2 SMNVEV (reference sequence). The junction had 5 bases not matched to a gene; V was cut back by 1 base and J by 9 bases. Libraries of TCR beta came from quantitative 5'-RACE with molecular barcodes. TCRdb re-derived calls from the 5' RACE reads in MiXCR, one entry per CDR3 protein. The table has under 250,000 distinct CDR3 sequences, roughly 24% seen once. Sequenced input: blood, either unsorted or a sorted T cell fraction (not recorded which). This receptor was identified in a male donor with ankylosing spondylitis or in good health (not recorded which). This chain uses TRBV27 with TRBJ2-1; 8 nucleotides line up with TRBD1. CDR3 nucleotides: TGTGCCAGCAGTTTATATCGGACAGGGAGTGAGCAGTTCTTC. This gives the protein CASSLYRTGSEQFF.